Listed below are T cell receptor beta chains from one sample, sequenced in a study of beta chain features in type 1 diabetes. Profiled with immunoSEQ multiplex PCR; TCRdb holds only in-frame clones, not every one. This sample yields under 400,000 clones, of which 14% are seen a single time; more than 6.5% belongs to the top ten. Sequences were obtained from central memory CD4+ T cells from blood. The receptors derive from a man aged 30-40 years in good health. CDR3s leave out the opening cysteine and the closing phenylalanine or tryptophan.

CDR3: ASRRLAGGQQF
J: TRBJ2-1
V: TRBV6-5

CDR3: ASSLDGVGGAPQH
J: TRBJ1-5
V: TRBV11-2

CDR3: ASSEGSLSWTQY
J: TRBJ2-5
V: TRBV6-1

CDR3: ASSPDRQGLGTEAF
J: TRBJ1-1
V: TRBV18

CDR3: ASSLPLTGVGYT
J: TRBJ1-2
V: TRBV5-4

CDR3: AISHSVQVEEGGKGYT
J: TRBJ1-2
V: TRBV10-3

CDR3: ASSLSTGTGTQY
J: TRBJ2-3
V: TRBV5-4

CDR3: ASSEGRSQETQY
J: TRBJ2-5
V: TRBV7-7

CDR3: ASSSPMGGAGELF
J: TRBJ2-2
V: TRBV7-8

CDR3: ASSGSDEQF
J: TRBJ2-1
V: TRBV11-3

CDR3: ASSDSGLWNEQF
J: TRBJ2-1
V: TRBV6-5

CDR3: ASYRATSTDTQY
J: TRBJ2-3
V: TRBV5-1

CDR3: ASSFNRENYT
J: TRBJ1-2
V: TRBV7-9

CDR3: ATSGGLGTSLYT
J: TRBJ1-2
V: TRBV15

CDR3: ARRTTGTMGYT
J: TRBJ1-2
V: TRBV2

CDR3: ASSPGTGGAEQY
J: TRBJ2-7
V: TRBV5-1

CDR3: ASSVSPAGLGADTQY
J: TRBJ2-3
V: TRBV9

CDR3: ASSLEAGAEQY
J: TRBJ2-7
V: TRBV7-9

CDR3: ASSGSGQGELWGYT
J: TRBJ1-2
V: TRBV25-1

CDR3: ASSETGLNEQF
J: TRBJ2-1
V: TRBV19

CDR3: ASSERGTGGRTGELF
J: TRBJ2-2
V: TRBV5-6

CDR3: ASSNPARVGSYNEQF
J: TRBJ2-1
V: TRBV21-1

CDR3: ASSSDRGIIFTGELF
J: TRBJ2-2
V: TRBV7-9

CDR3: ASSRQGLGTDTQY
J: TRBJ2-3
V: TRBV7-9

CDR3: ASSLAFGGSTDTQY
J: TRBJ2-3
V: TRBV7-9

CDR3: ASSLDSAEYEQY
J: TRBJ2-7
V: TRBV7-8

CDR3: ASSLHVYGYT
J: TRBJ1-2
V: TRBV11-2

CDR3: ASSLVQETQY
J: TRBJ2-5
V: TRBV7-2

CDR3: ASSQGKGQPQH
J: TRBJ1-5
V: TRBV19

CDR3: ASSKWGQSSYEQY
J: TRBJ2-7
V: TRBV4-3

CDR3: AWGAGGNTDTQY
J: TRBJ2-3
V: TRBV30

CDR3: AVSGGATVETQY
J: TRBJ2-5
V: TRBV21-1

CDR3: AISESTSGQF
J: TRBJ2-1
V: TRBV10-3

CDR3: ASSLRAEAF
J: TRBJ1-1
V: TRBV7-2

CDR3: ASSLPGPVTGELF
J: TRBJ2-2
V: TRBV5-8

CDR3: ASSEAGRDQPQH
J: TRBJ1-5
V: TRBV2

CDR3: ASSRTGGAGGYT
J: TRBJ1-2
V: TRBV7-2

CDR3: ASSQQSIGYEQY
J: TRBJ2-7
V: TRBV11-2

CDR3: ASSYRGANVLT
J: TRBJ2-6
V: TRBV6-5

CDR3: ASSEQAGPRNTQY
J: TRBJ2-3
V: TRBV2

CDR3: ASRDVNTYEQY
J: TRBJ2-7
V: TRBV19